Listed below are T cell receptor beta chains from one sample, sequenced in a study of blood T cell repertoires in COVID-19. Sequencing was performed with immunoSEQ multiplex PCR; in TCRdb, only in-frame clones are kept and a portion is missing. The table lists a few hundred thousand clones, about 85% of them singletons, with 5.5% to 7% in the top ten. Sequencing used PBMCs or T cells enriched from blood (not recorded which). These receptors were collected from a woman aged 25 to 39 who had recovered from COVID-19. Both conserved end residues are part of each CDR3. The D gene is left open where the match is weak. Rows give clone size only sometimes, using once, few, many, or a class for an expanded clone.

abundance	v_gene	d_gene	len	j_gene	CDR3nt	CDR3aa
.	TRBV6-4	.	17	TRBJ1-3	TGTGCCAGGGTACACCGATCAGACTTCATATTTGGAAACACCATATATTTT	CARVHRSDFIFGNTIYF
once	TRBV9	TRBD2	14	TRBJ2-7	TGTGCCAGCAGCGTAGTAGGGACTAGTTACGAGCAGTACTTC	CASSVVGTSYEQYF
.	TRBV4-2	.	17	TRBJ2-1	TGTGCCAGCAGCTTTTACTGGACTGGGAGCTCCTACAATGAGCAGTTCTTC	CASSFYWTGSSYNEQFF
.	TRBV12-5	.	13	TRBJ1-5	TGTGCTAGTGGTTTGGCGGCACTCGGGACCCAGCATTTT	CASGLAALGTQHF
.	TRBV30	.	18	TRBJ1-6	TGTGCCTGGAGTGTACGCGGAGGGCTGCGCTCCTATAATTCACCCCTCCACTTT	CAWSVRGGLRSYNSPLHF
.	TRBV11-2	TRBD2	17	TRBJ2-1	TGTGCCAGCAGCTTCGCTAGCGGGGGGGCATCCTACAATGAGCAGTTCTTC	CASSFASGGASYNEQFF
.	TRBV11-2	TRBD2	15	TRBJ2-4	TGTGCCAGCAGCTTCGTCGGGGGGTCCGGAAACATTCAGTACTTC	CASSFVGGSGNIQYF
.	TRBV4-1	.	14	TRBJ1-2	TGCGCCAGCAGCACCCCTAGAGGGACTAACGGCTACACCTTC	CASSTPRGTNGYTF
.	TRBV7-6	TRBD1	13	TRBJ1-1	TGTGCCAGCAGCTGGGACAGGAACACTGAAGCTTTCTTT	CASSWDRNTEAFF
.	TRBV5-1	.	14	TRBJ1-2	TGCGCCAGCAGCCCAACCCCTACTAACTATGGCTACACCTTC	CASSPTPTNYGYTF
.	TRBV6-1	TRBD2	15	TRBJ2-7	TGTGCCAGCAGTGAAGGGACTAGCGGGGGCTACGAGCAGTACTTC	CASSEGTSGGYEQYF
.	TRBV19	.	13	TRBJ2-7	TGTGCCAGTAGTGGGGGCGGCTCCTACGAGCAGTACTTC	CASSGGGSYEQYF
.	TRBV9	.	16	TRBJ1-4	TGTGCCAGCAGCGTAGAGCCTGTCGGGGTTCATGAAAAACTGTTTTTT	CASSVEPVGVHEKLFF
once	TRBV29-1	TRBD2	12	TRBJ2-1	TGCAGCGGCGGGACTACCCACAATGAGCAGTTCTTC	CSGGTTHNEQFF
.	TRBV11-2	.	16	TRBJ1-6	TGTGCCAGCAGCTCTATTCGCGGGGAGGCTAATTCACCCCTCCACTTT	CASSSIRGEANSPLHF
.	TRBV7-2	TRBD2	13	TRBJ2-3	TGTGCCAGCAGCTCGGGGGGGGAAAATACGCAGTATTTT	CASSSGGENTQYF
.	TRBV9	.	15	TRBJ1-3	TGTGCCAGCAGCGTAGCGGGGGAGACTGGAAACACCATATATTTT	CASSVAGETGNTIYF
.	TRBV9	TRBD1	17	TRBJ1-6	TGTGCCAGCAGCGTAGGGGGGACCGGGACAGGGGTAACCCCCCTCCACTTT	CASSVGGTGTGVTPLHF
.	TRBV7-8	.	14	TRBJ2-5	TGTGCCAGCAGCTTACGGGCAGGGCAAGAGACCCAGTACTTC	CASSLRAGQETQYF
.	TRBV9	TRBD2	15	TRBJ2-7	TGTGCCAGCAGCGTAGACGGCGGGGGGTTAGTTGAGCAGTACTTC	CASSVDGGGLVEQYF
.	TRBV4-1	TRBD2	20	TRBJ2-3	TGCGCCAGCAGCCAAGACCTCGCTAGCGGGGGGGCCAGTAGCACAGATACGCAGTATTTT	CASSQDLASGGASSTDTQYF
.	TRBV7-3	.	13	TRBJ2-7	TGTGCCAGCAGCTTAGGAGGGGTTTCCGAGCAGTACTTC	CASSLGGVSEQYF
.	TRBV19	TRBD1	13	TRBJ1-1	TGTGCGGCGACAGGGGCGATGAACACTGAAGCTTTCTTT	CAATGAMNTEAFF
.	TRBV9	TRBD1	16	TRBJ2-2	TGTGCCAGCAGCGTAGGGACAGGGGGTGTAACCGGGGAGCTGTTTTTT	CASSVGTGGVTGELFF
.	TRBV9	.	16	TRBJ1-3	TGTGCCAGCAGCGTAGGTAGACAGGTTGGGAGAGACACCATATATTTT	CASSVGRQVGRDTIYF
few	TRBV2	TRBD2	17	TRBJ2-3	TGTGCCAGCGGGAGGGGCCAGCGGGGGCGGTCCACAGATACGCAGTATTTT	CASGRGQRGRSTDTQYF
.	TRBV28	.	15	TRBJ1-6	TGTGCCAGCATTGGACACAGCTCCTATAATTCACCCCTCCACTTT	CASIGHSSYNSPLHF
.	TRBV29-1	.	13	TRBJ2-7	TGCAGCGTCGGCCGCAGGCTCTCCTACGAGCAGTACTTC	CSVGRRLSYEQYF
.	TRBV27	TRBD1	13	TRBJ1-1	TGTGCCAGCAGTTCAGGACAGGGGCTCCAAGCTTTCTTT	CASSSGQGLQAFF
.	TRBV5-4	.	13	TRBJ1-1	TGTGCCAGCAGCGCCGAAGCGAACACTGAAGCTTTCTTT	CASSAEANTEAFF
.	TRBV2	.	10	TRBJ2-7	TGTGCCAGCTCCGAGTACGAGCAGTACTTC	CASSEYEQYF
.	TRBV5-1	TRBD2	16	TRBJ2-3	TGCGCCAGCAGCGGTGGGACTAGCGGTAGCACAGATACGCAGTATTTT	CASSGGTSGSTDTQYF
.	TRBV27	TRBD1	17	TRBJ1-1	TGTGCCAGCAGTTCGACTTTTGTGACAGGGGTGAACACTGAAGCTTTCTTT	CASSSTFVTGVNTEAFF
.	TRBV5-1	.	14	TRBJ1-2	TGCGCCAGCAGCTTGGGAAGGGATGGGAGTGGCTACACCTTC	CASSLGRDGSGYTF
.	TRBV18	TRBD1	15	TRBJ2-2	TGTGCCAGCTCCCCGGGACAGATCAACACCGGGGAGCTGTTTTTT	CASSPGQINTGELFF
once	TRBV5-8	TRBD1	17	TRBJ2-3	TGTGCCAGCAGCCCAGGGACTAGGGGACAGGGGGCAGATACGCAGTATTTT	CASSPGTRGQGADTQYF
.	TRBV5-1	.	12	TRBJ1-2	TGCGCCAGCAGCTTTGGGGGCGATGGCTACACCTTC	CASSFGGDGYTF
once	TRBV19	.	14	TRBJ2-5	TGTGCCAGTAGGAGTGGCGGCGACCAAGAGACCCAGTACTTC	CASRSGGDQETQYF
.	TRBV12-2	.	15	TRBJ1-2	TGTGCAAGTCGCTTAGATCACAGGGATAACTATGGCTACACCTTC	CASRLDHRDNYGYTF
once	TRBV29-1	.	13	TRBJ2-3	TGCAGCGGGGACACCCCCGAATCAGATACGCAGTATTTT	CSGDTPESDTQYF
.	TRBV19	TRBD1	14	TRBJ1-2	TGTGCCAGTAGTACCCAGGGGGCCAACTATGGCTACACCTTC	CASSTQGANYGYTF
.	TRBV9	TRBD2	16	TRBJ2-5	TGTGCCAGCAGCTATAGCGGGGGGGCCGGAGGAGAGACCCAGTACTTC	CASSYSGGAGGETQYF
.	TRBV9	TRBD1	14	TRBJ1-6	TGTGCCAGCAGCGACGGGACAGGGGGGTCACCCCTCCACTTT	CASSDGTGGSPLHF
few	TRBV30	TRBD1	14	TRBJ1-2	TGTGCCTGGAGTAGATCGGGACAGATTCATGGCTACACCTTC	CAWSRSGQIHGYTF
.	TRBV19	.	15	TRBJ1-2	TGTGCCAGTAGTTTTTTCCAAGGCAACGGGGATGGCTACACCTTC	CASSFFQGNGDGYTF
few	TRBV27	.	14	TRBJ1-1	TGTGCCAGCAGTTTTTTGGGGGGGGCCACTGAAGCTTTCTTT	CASSFLGGATEAFF
once	TRBV27	TRBD1	14	TRBJ1-5	TGTGCCAGCAGTCAAGGACAGGGGGCTCAGCCCCAGCATTTT	CASSQGQGAQPQHF
.	TRBV20-1	.	11	TRBJ1-2	TGCAGTGCTATCGATCGGGAGGGCTACACCTTC	CSAIDREGYTF
.	TRBV2	.	12	TRBJ1-6	TGTGCCAGCAGTGAGACAGGTCCACCCCTCCACTTT	CASSETGPPLHF
.	TRBV12-3/TRBV12-4	.	12	TRBJ1-2	TGTGCCAGCACCGCCGGGATCCGTGGCTACACCTTC	CASTAGIRGYTF
.	TRBV6-1	TRBD1	14	TRBJ1-2	TGTGCCAGCAGTGAAGACAGGGGCCACTATGGCTACACCTTC	CASSEDRGHYGYTF
.	TRBV30	TRBD1	18	TRBJ1-3	TGTGCCTGGAGTCAAGACAGGGGAAGCATCGGATCTGGAAACACCATATATTTT	CAWSQDRGSIGSGNTIYF
.	TRBV5-6	TRBD1	17	TRBJ1-2	TGTGCCAGCAGCTCTTGGGTCGGGACAGGGGGGATCTATGGCTACACCTTC	CASSSWVGTGGIYGYTF
.	TRBV9	TRBD1	17	TRBJ1-1	TGTGCCAGCAGCGCCCCAAGGGGGCGAAGGGTGGACACTGAAGCTTTCTTT	CASSAPRGRRVDTEAFF
.	TRBV5-6	.	14	TRBJ1-4	TGTGCCAGCAGCTTGGTAGGGGCTAATGAAAAACTGTTTTTT	CASSLVGANEKLFF
.	TRBV6-4	.	13	TRBJ2-2	TGTGCCAGCAGTGCTTCCCTGACCGGGGAGCTGTTTTTT	CASSASLTGELFF
once	TRBV4-3	.	16	TRBJ1-5	TGCGCCAGCAGCCACGAGACAGTAAAGTGCAATCAGCCCCAGCATTTT	CASSHETVKCNQPQHF
.	TRBV12-3/TRBV12-4	.	13	TRBJ2-5	TGTGCCAGCAGATCCGTCCTGCAAGAGACCCAGTACTTC	CASRSVLQETQYF
.	TRBV6-1	.	10	TRBJ2-3	TGTGCCAGCAGTGAACGAAACAGTGATTTT	CASSERNSDF